These T cell receptor beta chains were read from a single sample in a study of shared clonotypes between healthy human individuals. Assay used: immunoSEQ multiplex PCR; TCRdb lists only in-frame clones, some missing. The profile shows about 1.1 million clones, around 77% of them singletons. Sequencing was done on a sample of memory CD4+ T cells from PBMCs. The origin of the receptors is a man aged 18-30 years in good health. Some clones in this sample may be carry-over from other donors' samples. Each CDR3 is given with its conserved first and last residue. A D gene is named only where the DNA matches it firmly. Only part of the rows carry a size: once, few, many, or a class if the clone is expanded.

>TRBD2|TRBV9|.|TRBJ2-1
CASAGGSYNEQFF
TGTGCCAGCGCGGGAGGGTCGTACAATGAGCAGTTCTTC
>.|TRBV20-1|.|TRBJ2-7
CSAGEQYF
TGCAGTGCCGGGGAGCAGTACTTC
>.|TRBV9|few|TRBJ1-3
CASSSMSGNTIYF
TGTGCCAGCAGCAGCATGTCTGGAAACACCATATATTTT
>.|TRBV18|.|TRBJ1-4
CASSPGRTNEKLFF
TGTGCCAGCTCACCGGGACGGACTAATGAAAAACTGTTTTTT
>.|TRBV11-2|.|TRBJ2-1
CASSLDGQYNEQFF
TGTGCCAGCAGCTTAGACGGACAATACAATGAGCAGTTCTTC
>.|TRBV7-2|few|TRBJ1-1
CASSGSGDTEAFF
TGTGCCAGCAGCGGCTCAGGGGACACTGAAGCTTTCTTT
>TRBD1|TRBV6-1|.|TRBJ1-2
CASSQRTGYGYTF
TGTGCCAGCAGCCAACGGACAGGCTATGGCTACACCTTC
>.|TRBV4-2|.|TRBJ2-3
CASSQVGLAASTDTQYF
TGTGCCAGCAGCCAAGTCGGTCTAGCAGCTAGCACAGATACGCAGTATTTT
>TRBD1|TRBV10-3|.|TRBJ2-2
CAIRQTLRDRNTGELFF
TGTGCCATCAGACAGACCCTCCGGGACAGGAACACCGGGGAGCTGTTTTTT
>.|TRBV7-6|once|TRBJ2-1
CASSLPRLRSSYNEQFF
TGTGCCAGCAGCTTACCACGACTTCGAAGCTCCTACAATGAGCAGTTCTTC
>.|TRBV7-9|.|TRBJ1-1
CASSFVAANTEAFF
TGTGCCAGCAGCTTTGTGGCAGCGAACACTGAAGCTTTCTTT
>TRBD2|TRBV11-2|.|TRBJ2-7
CASSPGLAGGGPLGEQYF
TGTGCCAGCAGCCCCGGACTAGCGGGAGGTGGCCCCTTGGGGGAGCAGTACTTC
>.|TRBV30|.|TRBJ2-7
CAWRMQGGYEQYF
TGTGCCTGGAGGATGCAGGGTGGCTACGAGCAGTACTTC
>TRBD2|TRBV9|.|TRBJ2-3
CASSVGSSGGSTDTQYF
TGTGCCAGCAGCGTAGGGTCTAGCGGGGGCAGCACAGATACGCAGTATTTT
>.|TRBV29-1|.|TRBJ2-7
CSVEGGADEQYF
TGCAGCGTTGAGGGGGGCGCAGACGAGCAGTACTTC
>TRBD2|TRBV18|.|TRBJ2-7
CASSPLGSRTSGNYEQYF
TGTGCCAGCTCTCCTCTGGGCTCAAGGACTAGCGGGAATTACGAGCAGTACTTC
>TRBD1|TRBV29-1|once|TRBJ2-2
CSVGRTGLFGELFF
TGCAGCGTTGGCAGGACAGGGTTGTTCGGGGAGCTGTTTTTT
>TRBD2|TRBV28|.|TRBJ2-4
CASSPTGTSGRPRVFF
TGTGCCAGCAGCCCGACCGGGACTAGCGGGAGGCCCCGTGTTTTTTTC
>TRBD1|TRBV5-1|few|TRBJ2-7
CASSSTGTGGPYEQYF
TGCGCCAGCAGCTCTACCGGGACAGGGGGCCCCTACGAGCAGTACTTC
>.|TRBV9|.|TRBJ2-2
CASSVSQNTGELFF
TGTGCCAGCAGCGTGTCCCAGAACACCGGGGAGCTGTTTTTT
>.|TRBV28|.|TRBJ2-7
CASRANLKYEQYF
TGTGCCAGCAGAGCGAATCTTAAATACGAGCAGTACTTC
>TRBD2|TRBV5-1|.|TRBJ2-1
CASSLSVAGDYNEQFF
TGCGCCAGCAGCTTGAGCGTAGCGGGGGACTACAATGAGCAGTTCTTC
>.|TRBV5-4|.|TRBJ2-4
CASSPTLRGPAKNIQYF
TGTGCCAGCAGCCCAACCCTGCGGGGTCCGGCCAAAAACATTCAGTACTTC
>TRBD1|TRBV18|.|TRBJ2-2
CASSPPGQANTGELFF
TGTGCCAGCTCACCACCCGGACAGGCCAACACCGGGGAGCTGTTTTTT
>.|TRBV6-1|.|TRBJ1-6
CASSEEGQTRATLHF
TGTGCCAGCAGTGAAGAAGGGCAAACTAGGGCCACCCTCCACTTT
>.|TRBV4-2|.|TRBJ1-5
CASSQGPGEYSNQPQHF
TGTGCCAGCAGCCAAGGGCCAGGAGAGTATAGCAATCAGCCCCAGCATTTT
>TRBD2|TRBV23-1|few|TRBJ2-5
CASSPLGLAGRETQYF
TGCGCCAGCAGTCCACTTGGACTAGCGGGACGGGAGACCCAGTACTTC
>.|TRBV6-6|.|TRBJ2-1
CASSYSPGTGYNEQFF
TGTGCCAGCAGTTACTCCCCCGGGACCGGCTACAATGAGCAGTTCTTC
>.|TRBV9|.|TRBJ2-1
CASSVGPVSYNEQFF
TGTGCCAGCAGCGTAGGGCCCGTGAGTTACAATGAGCAGTTCTTC
>.|TRBV7-9|once|TRBJ1-1
CASSLGRGKEGEAFF
TGTGCCAGCAGCTTAGGCAGGGGAAAGGAAGGTGAAGCTTTCTTT
>.|TRBV7-2|.|TRBJ1-2
CASSPSWWEYGYTF
TGTGCCAGCAGCCCGTCTTGGTGGGAGTATGGCTACACCTTC
>.|TRBV7-9|once|TRBJ1-2
CASSTRQVLYGYTF
TGTGCCAGCAGCACCCGACAGGTCCTCTATGGCTACACCTTC
>.|TRBV10-3|.|TRBJ1-2
CAISEGRGYGYTF
TGTGCCATCAGTGAGGGGAGGGGGTATGGCTACACCTTC
>.|TRBV30|.|TRBJ1-4
CAWSKARGGGEKLFF
TGTGCCTGGAGTAAGGCAAGGGGCGGGGGTGAAAAACTGTTTTTT
>TRBD1|TRBV6-6|.|TRBJ2-7
CASSLGTGREQYF
TGTGCCAGCAGTTTGGGGACAGGGCGTGAGCAGTACTTC
>TRBD2|TRBV18|.|TRBJ2-1
CASSLLGTSAYNEQFF
TGTGCCAGCTCACTCCTCGGGACTAGCGCTTACAATGAGCAGTTCTTC